The 16 T cell receptor beta chains given below trace back to one sample, sequenced in a study of shared clonotypes between healthy human individuals. Assay used: immunoSEQ multiplex PCR; TCRdb lists only in-frame clones, some missing. This table holds 2 million to 3 million clones, approximately 93% found once. Sequencing was performed on naive CD4+ T cells from PBMCs. The subset here: CD45RA+ positively selected. The source of these receptors is a man aged 18 to 29 in good health. Some clones in this sample may be carry-over from other donors' samples.

This chain connects TRBV20-1 to TRBJ2-7, with 8 bases matching TRBD1. The CDR3 extends over 11 amino acids. Trimming at V came to 7 bases and at J to 6 bases, leaving 5 bases not matched to a gene. Looked up from germline, CDR1 is DFQATT and CDR2 is SNEGSKA (reference sequence). As DNA, the CDR3 is TGCAGTGAAGGGACAGGCCCCGAGCAGTACTTC. Its translation: CSEGTGPEQYF.

As to this clone: This specimen includes other DNA sequences encoding the same CDR3. CDR3 DNA sequence: TGTGCCAGCAGGGGGACAGGTATCAATCAGCCCCAGCATTTT. Its translation is CASRGTGINQPQHF. V gene TRBV2 combines with J gene TRBJ1-5; TRBD1 matches at 8 bases. There are 14 residues in the CDR3. CDR1 is SNHLY and CDR2 is FYNNEI in the germline V gene. Losses at the gene ends were 6 bases for V and 3 bases for J; bases not matched to a gene: 4.

With respect to this clone: The same CDR3 can be traced to other DNA sequences in this sample. V gene TRBV6-6 combines with J gene TRBJ2-5; TRBD2 is a possible D gene (5 bases). The germline CDR1 and CDR2 sequences are MNHNY and SVGAGI (reference sequence). V lost 6 bases and J lost 5, with 7 bases in between. This CDR3 is built from 11 residues. The CDR3 nucleotides read TGTGCCAGCAGCCCGGGGGAGACCCAGTACTTC. Its translation: CASSPGETQYF.

The chain carries TRBV5-1 and TRBJ2-3; the D is unclear. Germline-derived CDR1 and CDR2 are SGHRS and YFSETQ. This CDR3 is built from 15 residues. The germline V and J ends were trimmed by 0 bases and 0 bases, with 8 bases remaining between them. The CDR3 nucleotides are TGCGCCAGCAGCTTGGATGGGATTAGCACAGATACGCAGTATTTT. Encoded protein: CASSLDGISTDTQYF.

The gene calls are TRBV27 and TRBJ2-1, with 9 bases fitting TRBD1. Germline V gene sequence: CDR1 MNHEY, CDR2 SMNVEV (reference sequence). V shed 4 bases and J 5 bases; nucleotides not matched to a gene: 9. The CDR3 sequence is 16 residues long. The CDR3 loop reads CASSYPYRGPNNEQFF. CDR3 in DNA: TGTGCCAGCAGTTACCCGTACAGGGGGCCAAACAATGAGCAGTTCTTC.

This clone was seen only a few times. V usage is TRBV28 and J usage is TRBJ1-5; 7 bases map to TRBD1. The germline V gene encodes CDR1 MDHEN and CDR2 SYDVKM. This CDR3 spans 15 amino acids. Trimming removed 5 bases from V and 3 bases from J; junction bases left unmatched: 7. The CDR3 loop reads CASSLAGGPNQPQHF. CDR3 bases: TGTGCCAGCAGTCTGGCAGGGGGGCCCAATCAGCCCCAGCATTTT. Based on the CDR3 plus reference TRBV28 and TRBJ1-5, the full variable domain is DVKVTQSSRYLVKRTGEKVFLECVQDMDHENMFWYRQDPGLGLRLIYFSYDVKMKEKGDIPEGYSVSREKKERFSLILESASTNQTSMYLCASSLAGGPNQPQHFGDGTRLSIL.

The chain links TRBV6-6 to TRBJ2-7; D may be TRBD1 (6 bases). Germline CDR1 MNHNY, CDR2 SVGAGI (reference sequence). V was trimmed by 2 bases and J by 0 bases, leaving 8 bases between them. CDR3 size: 14 residues. DNA for the CDR3: TGTGCCAGCAGTTACACGGACAGCTCCTACGAGCAGTACTTC. It translates to CASSYTDSSYEQYF.

The chain recombines TRBV5-1 with TRBJ2-1; D is perhaps TRBD2 (5 bases). The CDR3 is 17 amino acids. The V gene lost 4 bases and the J gene lost 4 bases, with 21 bases spanning the gap. Germline lookup yields CDR1 SGHRS and CDR2 YFSETQ. The CDR3 DNA follows: TGCGCCAGCAGCCCAACCTCGACTACCCATTCTTACAATGAGCAGTTCTTC. This translates into CASSPTSTTHSYNEQFF.

The rearrangement links TRBV5-6 to TRBJ2-7; 10 positions match TRBD1. Trimming cost V 0 bases and J 6 bases; bases outside gene matches: 3. CDR1 SGHDT and CDR2 YYEEEE come from the germline V gene. This CDR3 contains 14 residues. The CDR3 here is CASSLGTGGGEQYF. In nucleotides, the CDR3 is TGTGCCAGCAGCTTGGGGACAGGGGGAGGCGAGCAGTACTTC.

The chain uses TRBV5-1 and TRBJ2-1; TRBD2 matches at 9 bases. This CDR3 contains 15 residues. Germline loops: CDR1 SGHRS, CDR2 YFSETQ. The V gene end was trimmed by 1 base and the J gene end by 4 bases; junction bases not matched to a gene: 3. CDR3 DNA: TGCGCCAGCAGCTTGAGACTAGCGGATTACAATGAGCAGTTCTTC. Amino acids: CASSLRLADYNEQFF.

This chain links TRBV19 with TRBJ2-7, with D possibly being TRBD1 or TRBD2 (5 bases each). CDR3 length: 13 amino acids. Per germline, CDR1 LNHDA and CDR2 SQIVND (reference sequence). The V gene lost 9 bases and the J gene lost 2 bases, with 14 bases spanning the gap. In DNA form, the CDR3 reads TGTGCCAGCACCTCGGGACGAGCCTACGAGCAGTACTTC. Its translation is CASTSGRAYEQYF.

V usage is TRBV19 and J usage is TRBJ2-5, with D tentatively TRBD1 (6 bases). Germline V lookup: CDR1 LNHDA, CDR2 SQIVND (reference sequence). This CDR3 region has 13 residues. CDR3 DNA sequence: TGTGCGACGGCAAAACAAGACAGGGAGACCCAGTACTTC. It specifies CATAKQDRETQYF.

This clone was counted between two and nine times. The V gene is TRBV7-9, the J gene TRBJ1-1; 10 positions agree with TRBD1. J lost 4 bases, V lost 5 bases, and 4 bases had no gene match. Per germline, CDR1 SEHNR and CDR2 FQNEAQ (reference sequence). This CDR3 is built from 14 residues. CDR3 protein: CASSRTGGSTEAFF. CDR3 in DNA: TGTGCCAGCAGCAGGACAGGGGGGTCCACTGAAGCTTTCTTT.

Note on this clone: The junction does not match germline at one end; this may be a read error. This chain connects TRBV30 to TRBJ2-5; the D gene is possibly TRBD1 (5 bases). The CDR3 length is 15 residues. Germline V gene sequence: CDR1 GTSNPN, CDR2 SVGIG (reference sequence). CDR3 amino acids: CAWSLRAGRGETQHF. The CDR3 DNA sequence: TGTGCCTGGAGTTTACGGGCCGGTAGGGGCGAGACCCAGCACTTC.

V and J are TRBV9 and TRBJ2-7; 8 bases are shared with TRBD2. This CDR3 is built from 15 residues. The germline V gene encodes CDR1 SGDLS and CDR2 YYNGEE. V lost 2 bases, J lost 5 bases, and 9 bases stayed unmatched. This CDR3 reads CASSVAGGGMHEQYF. For the CDR3, the DNA is TGTGCCAGCAGCGTCGCGGGGGGAGGGATGCACGAGCAGTACTTC.

The chain combines TRBV7-3 with TRBJ2-2; 8 positions match TRBD1. Germline CDR1 is SGHTA and CDR2 is FQGTGA. The CDR3 is made up of 15 amino acids. The J segment lost 5 bases and the V segment lost 0 bases, leaving 2 bases of the junction unmatched. The CDR3 here is CASSLTRGQTGELFF. In nucleotides, the CDR3 is TGTGCCAGCAGCTTAACCAGGGGGCAAACCGGGGAGCTGTTTTTT.